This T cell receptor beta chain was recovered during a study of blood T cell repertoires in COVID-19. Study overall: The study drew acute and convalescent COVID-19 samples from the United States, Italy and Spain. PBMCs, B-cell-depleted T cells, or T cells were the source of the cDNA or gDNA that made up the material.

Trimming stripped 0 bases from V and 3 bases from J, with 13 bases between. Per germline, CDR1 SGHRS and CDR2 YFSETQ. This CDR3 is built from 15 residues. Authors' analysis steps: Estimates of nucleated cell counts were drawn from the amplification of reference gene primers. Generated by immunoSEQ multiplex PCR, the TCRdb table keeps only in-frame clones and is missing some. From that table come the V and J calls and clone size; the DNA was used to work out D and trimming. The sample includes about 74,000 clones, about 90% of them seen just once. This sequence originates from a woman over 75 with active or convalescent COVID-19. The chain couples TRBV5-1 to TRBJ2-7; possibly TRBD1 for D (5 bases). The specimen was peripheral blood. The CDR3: CASSLAQGSGYEQYF. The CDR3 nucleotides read TGCGCCAGCAGCTTGGCGCAGGGTTCTGGCTACGAGCAGTACTTC.